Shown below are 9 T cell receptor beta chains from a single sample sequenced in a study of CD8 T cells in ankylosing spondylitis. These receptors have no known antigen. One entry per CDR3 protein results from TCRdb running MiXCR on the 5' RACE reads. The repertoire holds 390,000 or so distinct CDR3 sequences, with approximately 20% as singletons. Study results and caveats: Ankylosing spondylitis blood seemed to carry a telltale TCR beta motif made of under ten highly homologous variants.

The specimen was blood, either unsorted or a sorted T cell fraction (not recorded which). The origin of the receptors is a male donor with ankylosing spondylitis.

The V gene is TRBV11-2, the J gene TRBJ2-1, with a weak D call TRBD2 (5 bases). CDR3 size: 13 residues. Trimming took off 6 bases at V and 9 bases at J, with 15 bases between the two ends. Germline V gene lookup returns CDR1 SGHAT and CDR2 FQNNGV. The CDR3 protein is CASSPSLAIEQFF. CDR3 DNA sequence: TGTGCCAGCAGTCCCTCTCTAGCCATTGAGCAGTTCTTC.

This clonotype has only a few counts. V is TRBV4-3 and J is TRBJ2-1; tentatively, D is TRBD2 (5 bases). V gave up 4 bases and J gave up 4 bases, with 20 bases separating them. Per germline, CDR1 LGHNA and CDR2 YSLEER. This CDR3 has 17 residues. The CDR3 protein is CASSPTSPDRTYNEQFF. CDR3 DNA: TGCGCCAGCAGCCCAACCTCGCCGGACCGGACTTACAATGAGCAGTTCTTC.

The CDR3 coding sequence is TGCAGTGCGTACAGGGGGATCGCGAACACTGAAGCTTTCTTT. Translated: CSAYRGIANTEAFF. The V call is TRBV20-1, the J call TRBJ1-1; TRBD1 aligns across 8 bases. The CDR3 has 14 amino acids. Losses at the gene ends were 6 bases for V and 1 base for J; bases not matched to a gene: 7. Germline-derived CDR1 and CDR2 are DFQATT and SNEGSKA (reference sequence).

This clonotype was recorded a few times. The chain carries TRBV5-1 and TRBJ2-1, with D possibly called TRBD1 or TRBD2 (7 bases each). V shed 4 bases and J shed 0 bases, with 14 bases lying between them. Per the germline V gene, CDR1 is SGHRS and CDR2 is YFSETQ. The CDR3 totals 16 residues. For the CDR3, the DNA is TGCGCCAGCAGCCCGCAGGGGGGGAGCTCCTACAATGAGCAGTTCTTC. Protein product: CASSPQGGSSYNEQFF.

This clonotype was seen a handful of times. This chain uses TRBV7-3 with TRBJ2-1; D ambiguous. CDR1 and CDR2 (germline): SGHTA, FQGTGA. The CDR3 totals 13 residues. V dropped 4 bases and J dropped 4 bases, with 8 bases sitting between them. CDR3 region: CASSSTEYNEQFF. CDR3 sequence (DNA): TGTGCCAGCAGCTCCACAGAGTACAATGAGCAGTTCTTC.

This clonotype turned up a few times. The CDR3 loop reads CASTTGTGGSEQFF. As DNA, the CDR3 is TGTGCCAGCACAACCGGGACAGGGGGTAGTGAGCAGTTCTTC. This sequence joins TRBV6-2 or TRBV6-3 and TRBJ2-1, with 11 positions matching TRBD1. The length of the CDR3 is 14 residues. Germline trimming cut 7 bases from V and 9 bases from J; bases unmatched to any gene: 8. The germline gives CDR1 MNHEY, CDR2 SVGEGT.

The CDR3 nucleotides are TGTGCCAGCAGTGAAGAGGGCGGAAATCAGCCCCAGCATTTT. This gives the protein CASSEEGGNQPQHF. The chain employs TRBV25-1 and TRBJ1-5, with D unresolved. Germline V CDR1 and CDR2: MGHDK, SYGVNS. The ends were cut back, 2 bases at V and 4 bases at J, with 9 bases in the middle. The CDR3 spans 14 residues. Full variable domain (outside the CDR3, taken from reference TRBV25-1 and TRBJ1-5): EADIYQTPRYLVIGTGKKITLECSQTMGHDKMYWYQQDPGMELHLIHYSYGVNSTEKGDLSSESTVSRIRTEHFPLTLESARPSHTSQYLCASSEEGGNQPQHFGDGTRLSIL.

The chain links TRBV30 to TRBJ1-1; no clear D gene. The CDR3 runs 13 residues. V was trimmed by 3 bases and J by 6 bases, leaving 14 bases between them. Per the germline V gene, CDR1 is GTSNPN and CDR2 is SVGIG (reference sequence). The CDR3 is CAWRTRGFAEAFF. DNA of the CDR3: TGTGCCTGGAGAACGCGAGGGTTCGCTGAAGCTTTCTTT.

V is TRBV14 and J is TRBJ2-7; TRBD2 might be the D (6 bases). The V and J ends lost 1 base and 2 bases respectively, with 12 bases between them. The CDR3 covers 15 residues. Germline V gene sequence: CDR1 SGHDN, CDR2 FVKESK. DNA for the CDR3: TGTGCCAGCAGCCAAGTAAGGCGCGGGGCCTACGAGCAGTACTTC. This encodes CASSQVRRGAYEQYF.